The present TCR beta chain was sequenced within a study of cytomegalovirus exposure and HLA in healthy donors. Study background: Both the approximately 120 validation repertoires and the approximately 670 first-cohort repertoires used the same platform, as reported by a later analysis.

Regarding the study as a whole: It was reportedly the case that the classifier diagnosed cytomegalovirus status with high specificity and sensitivity. TCR clusters originating in the first cohort tended to co-occur in the 120 validation repertoires, according to a later analysis.

Assay used: immunoSEQ multiplex PCR; TCRdb lists only in-frame clones, some missing. Of nearly 80,000 clones in the sample, 93% were seen once. Comments on this clone: The antigen remains undetermined.

CDR3 length equals 13 residues. From germline, CDR1 is SGHNT and CDR2 YYREEE (reference sequence). After removal of 4 bases from V and 6 bases from J, the junction contained 6 bases not matched to a gene. The donors were in the roughly 130-subject validation cohort; that cohort was separate from the roughly 700-subject first cohort. Sequencing was carried out using PBMCs. The sequence was collected from a woman aged 25 to 45 in good health and CMV-seronegative. The chain joins TRBV5-4 to TRBJ1-1; TRBD1 aligns across 7 bases. The CDR3 is CASSKDRLPEAFF. Written as DNA, the CDR3 is TGTGCCAGCAGCAAGGACAGGCTCCCTGAAGCTTTCTTT.